One sample yielded the 21 T cell receptor beta chains listed below, sequenced in a study of cytomegalovirus exposure and HLA in healthy donors. Primers for the PCR totalled 60 Vbeta and 13 Jbeta. The repertoire was sequenced with immunoSEQ multiplex PCR; TCRdb's copy has only in-frame clones and lacks some. The sample records 100,000 to 120,000 clones, 76% being singletons. Sequenced sample: PBMCs. These receptors were taken from a man aged 25-45 years in good health and CMV-seropositive.

There are a few counts of this clone. The chain uses TRBV19 and TRBJ1-1; 8 positions agree with TRBD1. This CDR3 comprises 15 residues. The germline gives CDR1 LNHDA, CDR2 SQIVND (reference sequence). The junction had 4 bases not matched to a gene; V was cut back by 3 bases and J by 1 base. CDR3 region: CASSIYGTGNTEAFF. The CDR3 bases are TGTGCCAGTAGTATCTACGGGACAGGGAACACTGAAGCTTTCTTT.

The chain joins TRBV27 to TRBJ2-7; TRBD2 might be the D (6 bases). Trimming left V 0 bases short and J 3 bases short, with 12 bases between. The CDR3 contains 15 residues. Germline CDR1 and CDR2: MNHEY and SMNVEV (reference sequence). The CDR3 spells CASSLSSGVGYEQYF. The DNA for the CDR3 is TGTGCCAGCAGTTTATCATCGGGGGTAGGCTACGAGCAGTACTTC.

Only one count was recorded for this clone. The V call is TRBV5-1, the J call TRBJ1-1, with a possible D match to TRBD1 (5 bases). Germline CDR1 SGHRS, CDR2 YFSETQ. The CDR3 length is 14 residues. Trimming removed 3 bases at V and 7 bases at J, with 16 bases between. The CDR3 is CASSSQPVGGEAFF. CDR3 DNA sequence: TGCGCCAGCAGCTCCCAACCCGTGGGGGGTGAAGCTTTCTTT.

The chain is built from TRBV13 and TRBJ2-4; D unresolved. Germline CDR1 PRHDT, CDR2 FYEKMQ (reference sequence). The CDR3 spans 11 residues. V shed 5 bases and J shed 14 bases, with 13 bases lying between them. Here the CDR3 DNA reads TGTGCCAGCAGCGATCCTAGAGGCGAGTACTTC. It encodes CASSDPRGEYF.

J is TRBJ2-7 and V is TRBV9; D remains ambiguous. V lost 0 bases and J 0 bases, leaving 10 bases between the germline ends. The germline V gene has CDR1 SGDLS and CDR2 YYNGEE. The CDR3 loop spans 15 amino acids. Written as DNA, the CDR3 is TGTGCCAGCAGCGTAGACTCCTCGGGCTCCTACGAGCAGTACTTC. Translated: CASSVDSSGSYEQYF.

The chain joins TRBV4-1 to TRBJ2-5; D gene unclear. In germline, CDR1 is MGHRA, CDR2 YSYEKL. This CDR3 has 14 residues. V shed 2 bases and J shed 5 bases, with 12 bases lying between them. CDR3 protein: CASSQYSAGETQYF. As DNA, the CDR3 is TGCGCCAGCAGCCAATACTCGGCCGGGGAGACCCAGTACTTC.

The V gene is TRBV5-6, the J gene TRBJ2-7, with D perhaps matching TRBD2 (5 bases). The CDR3 has 13 amino acids. V shed 2 bases and J shed 3 bases, with 9 bases lying between them. CDR1 SGHDT and CDR2 YYEEEE come from the germline V gene. CDR3 sequence (DNA): TGTGCCAGCAGCTTTTCTGGAGGCTACGAGCAGTACTTC. Protein product: CASSFSGGYEQYF. Using reference TRBV5-6 and TRBJ2-7 for the parts outside the CDR3, the full variable domain is DAGVTQSPTHLIKTRGQQVTLRCSPKSGHDTVSWYQQALGQGPQFIFQYYEEEERQRGNFPDRFSGHQFPNYSSELNVNALLLGDSALYLCASSFSGGYEQYFGPGTRLTVT.

The chain employs TRBV30 and TRBJ1-5; TRBD1 might be the D (5 bases). Trimming took 1 base from V and 2 from J, leaving 6 bases between them. Per the germline V gene, CDR1 is GTSNPN and CDR2 is SVGIG (reference sequence). This CDR3 comprises 13 residues. The CDR3 coding sequence is TGTGCCTGGAGTGGGGGGGGCAATCAGCCCCAGCATTTT. It encodes CAWSGGGNQPQHF.

This sequence joins TRBV7-9 and TRBJ2-7, with D possibly matching TRBD2 (5 bases). The CDR3 is 12 residues long. The V and J ends lost 5 bases and 3 bases respectively, with 8 bases between them. Per the germline V gene, CDR1 is SEHNR and CDR2 is FQNEAQ (reference sequence). The CDR3 spells CASSLRDYEQYF. Here the CDR3 DNA reads TGTGCCAGCAGCCTCCGGGACTACGAGCAGTACTTC.

The chain employs TRBV7-6 and TRBJ2-7; D uncertain. CDR1 and CDR2 (germline): SGHVS, FNYEAQ. Trimming pared 5 bases from V and 2 bases from J, leaving 13 bases between. The CDR3 has 14 residues. DNA for the CDR3: TGTGCCAGCAGCCCTCCGGGTGCAACCTACGAGCAGTACTTC. This translates into CASSPPGATYEQYF.

This rearrangement joins TRBV5-1 to TRBJ2-2; D unresolved. This CDR3 region has 14 residues. Germline V gene lookup returns CDR1 SGHRS and CDR2 YFSETQ. The germline V and J ends were trimmed by 1 base and 3 bases, with 7 bases remaining between them. CDR3 DNA sequence: TGCGCCAGCAGCTTGATTCGGGACACCGGGGAGCTGTTTTTT. Translation gives CASSLIRDTGELFF.

The V gene is TRBV11-2, the J gene TRBJ2-5; 7 bases fit TRBD2. The germline V gene encodes CDR1 SGHAT and CDR2 FQNNGV. The CDR3 spans 17 residues. With V trimmed by 4 bases and J by 1 base, 12 bases remained unmatched. The CDR3 sequence: CASSSWGGKESQETQYF. In nucleotides, the CDR3 is TGTGCCAGCAGCTCGTGGGGGGGGAAGGAAAGCCAAGAGACCCAGTACTTC.

This clone came up a few times. The gene calls are TRBV9 and TRBJ2-2, with 8 bases aligning to TRBD1. J lost 0 bases, V lost 8 bases, and 9 bases had no gene match. Germline assignment: CDR1 SGDLS and CDR2 YYNGEE. CDR3 length: 16 amino acids. The DNA for the CDR3 is TGTGCCAGTAGTGACAGGGGCCGTACGAACACCGGGGAGCTGTTTTTT. This sequence encodes CASSDRGRTNTGELFF.

This clone was picked up a small number of times. The genes are TRBV7-2 and TRBJ2-5, with TRBD2 as a possible D gene (5 bases). The CDR3 covers 13 residues. The germline V and J ends were trimmed by 6 bases and 5 bases, with 13 bases remaining between them. Per germline, CDR1 SGHTA and CDR2 FQGNSA. DNA of the CDR3: TGTGCCAGCAGGTCAGCGGTTTGGGAGACCCAGTACTTC. As protein: CASRSAVWETQYF.

The chain is built from TRBV29-1 and TRBJ2-5; 7 bases line up with TRBD1. J gave up 5 bases and V 7 bases, and 10 bases lay outside the gene matches. This CDR3 is built from 13 residues. CDR1 and CDR2 (germline): SQVTM, ANQGSEA. The CDR3 spells CSARQGIRETQYF. The CDR3 DNA reads as TGCAGCGCTAGACAGGGTATTAGGGAGACCCAGTACTTC.

The chain combines TRBV29-1 with TRBJ2-5, with D maybe TRBD1 (6 bases). The DNA matches TRBJ2-7 better at its end, which makes the J call doubtful. CDR1 SQVTM and CDR2 ANQGSEA come from the germline V gene. This CDR3 is built from 13 residues. CDR3 region: CSVVLGGRHEQYF. CDR3 coding DNA: TGCAGCGTTGTATTAGGGGGACGCCACGAGCAGTACTTC.

V is TRBV2 and J is TRBJ2-7, with D tentatively TRBD2 (6 bases). Germline assignment: CDR1 SNHLY and CDR2 FYNNEI. Trimming shortened V by 6 bases and J by 3 bases, and 15 bases separated the two germline ends. This CDR3 contains 14 residues. The CDR3 DNA is TGTGCCAGCAGAACCGGGACTTCAAGCTACGAGCAGTACTTC. This encodes CASRTGTSSYEQYF.

This chain links TRBV2 with TRBJ1-4; 7 nucleotides agree with TRBD1. CDR3 length equals 15 residues. Germline V gene lookup returns CDR1 SNHLY and CDR2 FYNNEI. The J segment lost 5 bases and the V segment lost 6 bases, leaving 9 bases of the junction unmatched. The chain's CDR3 is CASRSPGQQNEKLFF. The CDR3 coding sequence is TGTGCCAGCAGGTCCCCGGGACAGCAAAATGAAAAACTGTTTTTT.

V usage is TRBV7-8 and J usage is TRBJ2-3, with 14 bases identical to TRBD2. With V trimmed by 4 bases and J by 0 bases, 3 bases remained unmatched. The CDR3 consists of 17 residues. Germline CDR1 reads SGHVS; CDR2 reads FQNEAQ. CDR3 residues: CASSYGLAGGSTDTQYF. The CDR3 nucleotides read TGTGCCAGCAGCTACGGACTAGCGGGAGGTAGCACAGATACGCAGTATTTT.

V usage is TRBV28 and J usage is TRBJ1-5; tentatively, D is TRBD1 (6 bases). This CDR3 comprises 14 residues. Germline assignment: CDR1 MDHEN and CDR2 SYDVKM. V lost 6 bases to trimming and J lost 4 bases, with 13 bases between them. This CDR3 is CASSSRQVNQPQHF. CDR3 nucleotides: TGTGCCAGCAGCTCAAGACAGGTTAATCAGCCCCAGCATTTT.

The rearrangement uses TRBV19 and TRBJ2-6, with a tentative D call TRBD1 (6 bases). Trimming shortened V by 5 bases and J by 4 bases, and 12 bases separated the two germline ends. The CDR3 extends over 15 amino acids. Per the germline V gene, CDR1 is LNHDA and CDR2 is SQIVND (reference sequence). CDR3 sequence reads: CASSLQGAGANVLTF. The DNA for the CDR3 is TGTGCCAGTAGTTTACAGGGTGCCGGGGCCAACGTCCTGACTTTC.